Listed here are 30 T cell receptor beta chains from one sample, sequenced in a study of early T cells in non-severe SARS-CoV-2 infection. TCRdb redid the calling of the 5' RACE reads with MiXCR, one entry per CDR3 protein. The data contain tens of thousands of distinct CDR3 sequences, 5.8% of them singletons. Source material: whole blood. The receptors here all came from an adult who was a healthcare worker with PCR-confirmed SARS-CoV-2 infection or an uninfected control (not recorded which).

This clonotype was observed at least ten times. J is TRBJ2-7 and V is TRBV9, with D perhaps matching TRBD1 or TRBD2 (6 bases each). The germline V and J ends were trimmed by 7 bases and 2 bases, with 16 bases remaining between them. The CDR3 is 14 amino acids. Germline CDR1 and CDR2: SGDLS and YYNGEE. CDR3 region: CASGSGGPTYEQYF. CDR3 nucleotides: TGTGCCAGCGGGTCCGGGGGCCCTACCTACGAGCAGTACTTC.

There are many counts of this clonotype. The chain is built from TRBV7-6 and TRBJ1-3; weak D call: TRBD1 (5 bases). Germline V lookup: CDR1 SGHVS, CDR2 FNYEAQ. The CDR3 totals 13 residues. The V and J ends lost 10 bases and 0 bases respectively, with 10 bases between them. CDR3: CATGGYSGNTIYF. CDR3 in DNA: TGTGCCACGGGGGGTTACTCTGGAAACACCATATATTTT. Filled out from reference TRBV7-6 and TRBJ1-3, the complete variable domain reads GAGVSQSPRYKVTKRGQDVALRCDPISGHVSLYWYRQALGQGPEFLTYFNYEAQQDKSGLPNDRFSAERPEGSISTLTIQRTEQRDSAMYRCATGGYSGNTIYFGEGSWLTVV.

This clonotype was observed many times. The CDR3 DNA sequence: TGTGCCAGCAGCCAAGACCTGCGCTTGGAACAGCCCCAGCATTTT. This codes for CASSQDLRLEQPQHF. The V call is TRBV3-1, the J call TRBJ1-5; no definite D call. This CDR3 region has 15 residues. Germline loops: CDR1 LGHDT, CDR2 YNNKEL (reference sequence). V was cut by 0 bases and J by 7 bases, with 13 bases left in between.

By share, this clonotype counts as medium-sized. The genes are TRBV4-1 and TRBJ2-7; TRBD2 matches at 12 bases. J gave up 3 bases and V 0 bases, and 6 bases lay outside the gene matches. This CDR3 is built from 17 residues. Germline values: CDR1 MGHRA, CDR2 YSYEKL. The CDR3 reads CASSQERLAGASYEQYF. CDR3 DNA: TGCGCCAGCAGCCAAGAACGACTAGCGGGGGCGAGCTACGAGCAGTACTTC.

There are many counts of this clonotype. The J gene is TRBJ1-4, the V gene TRBV10-2; 8 bases align to TRBD1. Germline V gives CDR1 WSHSY, CDR2 SAAADI. The CDR3 contains 12 residues. J lost 8 bases, V lost 6 bases, and 2 bases had no gene match. The CDR3 here is CASRQGDEKLFF. The CDR3 bases are TGCGCCAGCAGACAGGGGGACGAAAAACTGTTTTTT.

There are many counts of this clonotype. CDR3 in amino acids: CASSYSRANVLTF. The CDR3 region has the DNA TGTGCCAGCAGCTATTCCCGGGCCAACGTCCTGACTTTC. The chain joins TRBV12-3 or TRBV12-4 to TRBJ2-6; D is unresolved. V lost 6 bases and J 5 bases, leaving 8 bases between the germline ends. The CDR3 runs 13 residues.

This clonotype was seen a handful of times. This chain uses TRBV19 with TRBJ2-1, with TRBD2 identical over 11 bases. CDR3 length equals 16 residues. Germline V gene lookup returns CDR1 LNHDA and CDR2 SQIVND (reference sequence). V gave up 7 bases and J gave up 2 bases; unmatched junction bases: 7. The CDR3 sequence is CASIISGRAPYNEQFF. The DNA of the CDR3 is TGTGCCAGTATAATTAGCGGGAGGGCCCCCTACAATGAGCAGTTCTTC.

The chain couples TRBV18 to TRBJ1-3; D not resolved. Germline-derived CDR1 and CDR2 are KGHSH and LQKENI. V gave up 3 bases and J gave up 0 bases, with 6 bases separating them. This CDR3 has 14 amino acids. CDR3 bases: TGTGCCAGCTCACCGGGCGGCTCTGGAAACACCATATATTTT. Encoded protein: CASSPGGSGNTIYF.

This clonotype was detected ten times or more. This chain connects TRBV29-1 to TRBJ2-1; D might be TRBD1 or TRBD2, each matching 5 bases. The germline V gene encodes CDR1 SQVTM and CDR2 ANQGSEA. V was clipped by 7 bases and J by 9 bases, with 16 bases between them. The CDR3 is made up of 12 amino acids. As DNA, the CDR3 is TGCAGCGGGGGACGGAGTATCGTTGAGCAGTTCTTC. Its protein product is CSGGRSIVEQFF.

The sample holds many counts of this clonotype. The V gene is TRBV28, the J gene TRBJ2-1, with TRBD2 identical over 11 bases. Germline V gene data show CDR1 as MDHEN and CDR2 as SYDVKM. The CDR3 sequence is 16 residues long. J lost 4 bases, V lost 0 bases, and 2 bases had no gene match. As DNA, the CDR3 is TGTGCCAGCAGTTTATGGACTAGCGGGAAGTACAATGAGCAGTTCTTC. The encoded protein is CASSLWTSGKYNEQFF.

This clonotype was observed many times. The rearrangement links TRBV5-6 to TRBJ2-3; D not resolved. CDR1 is SGHDT and CDR2 is YYEEEE in the germline V gene. The germline V and J ends were trimmed by 1 base and 2 bases, with 11 bases remaining between them. This CDR3 is built from 15 residues. CDR3 DNA: TGTGCCAGCAGCTTGATGGGATTGGCCACAGATACGCAGTATTTT. It yields the protein CASSLMGLATDTQYF.

This clonotype was seen repeatedly, ten times or more. J is TRBJ2-1 and V is TRBV19; 10 bases align to TRBD2. Germline lookup yields CDR1 LNHDA and CDR2 SQIVND (reference sequence). Trimming removed 5 bases from V and 4 bases from J; junction bases left unmatched: 2. There are 14 residues in the CDR3. The CDR3 coding sequence is TGTGCCAGTAGTTTAGCGGGAGGATACAATGAGCAGTTCTTC. Amino acids: CASSLAGGYNEQFF.

This clonotype was observed many times. This sequence joins TRBV29-1 and TRBJ2-2; tentatively, D is TRBD1 (6 bases). Germline V lookup: CDR1 SQVTM, CDR2 ANQGSEA. The CDR3 runs 14 residues. Trimming took 4 bases from V and 4 from J, leaving 13 bases between them. The CDR3 bases are TGCAGCGTTGCCCCGGGACACCCCACCGGGGAGCTGTTTTTT. It encodes CSVAPGHPTGELFF.

Many counts were recorded for this clonotype. The chain uses TRBV2 and TRBJ1-6; TRBD1 aligns across 7 bases. The CDR3 is 16 amino acids. CDR1 is SNHLY and CDR2 is FYNNEI in the germline V gene. The V segment lost 6 bases and the J segment 5 bases; nucleotides outside the gene matches: 10. The chain's CDR3 is CASRLRGARDNSPLHF. In DNA form, the CDR3 reads TGTGCCAGCAGGCTCAGGGGGGCTCGTGATAATTCACCCCTCCACTTT.

This clonotype occurred many times. J is TRBJ2-3 and V is TRBV24-1; 10 bases are shared with TRBD1. There are 13 residues in the CDR3. Germline V gene data show CDR1 as KGHDR and CDR2 as SFDVKD. V trimming: 10 bases; J trimming: 1 base; junction bases outside the gene matches: 1. Written as DNA, the CDR3 is TGTGCCACGGGGACAGGGGGCACAGATACGCAGTATTTT. This sequence encodes CATGTGGTDTQYF.

V usage is TRBV7-2 and J usage is TRBJ2-7; D call uncertain. Trimming took off 4 bases at V and 0 bases at J, with 4 bases between the two ends. The CDR3 spans 12 residues. Germline lookup yields CDR1 SGHTA and CDR2 FQGNSA. Here the CDR3 DNA reads TGTGCCAGCAGCTCCAACTCCTACGAGCAGTACTTC. This translates into CASSSNSYEQYF.

This clonotype was seen many times. The chain links TRBV2 to TRBJ1-4; tentative D call: TRBD1 (5 bases). V dropped 7 bases and J dropped 7 bases, with 16 bases sitting between them. CDR1 and CDR2 from the germline V gene are SNHLY and FYNNEI. CDR3 size: 14 residues. CDR3 in amino acids: CASTPGLDPEKLFF. The CDR3 coding sequence is TGTGCCAGCACCCCAGGGCTGGATCCTGAAAAACTGTTTTTT.

This clonotype was observed a few times. The V and J genes are TRBV12-3 or TRBV12-4 and TRBJ2-7; unclear D gene. The V end was cut by 2 bases, the J end by 3 bases, with 8 bases between. This CDR3 has 13 amino acids. The CDR3 protein is CASSLNGLYEQYF. CDR3 DNA sequence: TGTGCCAGCAGTTTAAATGGGCTCTACGAGCAGTACTTC.

This clonotype occurred many times. The chain joins TRBV14 to TRBJ2-3, with 11 positions matching TRBD1. Germline-derived CDR1 and CDR2 are SGHDN and FVKESK. The CDR3 loop spans 15 amino acids. Germline trimming cut 5 bases from V and 4 bases from J; bases unmatched to any gene: 5. This CDR3 is CASSNGQGASDTQYF. The CDR3 DNA follows: TGTGCCAGCAGCAACGGACAGGGGGCATCAGATACGCAGTATTTT.

This clonotype came up many times. This sequence joins TRBV19 and TRBJ1-2; D unresolved. V lost 8 bases and J lost 6, with 22 bases in between. The germline CDR1 and CDR2 sequences are LNHDA and SQIVND (reference sequence). The CDR3 sequence is 15 residues long. This chain's CDR3 is CASLSLGRSWDGYTF. The CDR3 DNA reads as TGTGCCAGTTTATCCTTGGGGAGGTCGTGGGATGGCTACACCTTC.

The chain carries TRBV6-1 and TRBJ2-3; D remains ambiguous. Germline V gives CDR1 MNHNS, CDR2 SASEGT. The CDR3 is 13 residues long. Trimming took off 6 bases at V and 4 bases at J, with 11 bases between the two ends. This CDR3 is CASSTILADTQYF. The DNA for the CDR3 is TGTGCCAGCAGCACCATCCTAGCAGATACGCAGTATTTT.

This clonotype was detected ten times or more. The rearrangement joins TRBV4-1 to TRBJ2-7, with D possibly matching TRBD2 (5 bases). Germline CDR1 MGHRA, CDR2 YSYEKL. The CDR3 runs 15 residues. Trimming took off 3 bases at V and 2 bases at J, with 14 bases between the two ends. The CDR3 region is CASSQMPGLTYEQYF. The CDR3 bases are TGCGCCAGCAGCCAGATGCCCGGACTCACCTACGAGCAGTACTTC.

The rearrangement links TRBV5-6 to TRBJ2-1, with 11 bases fitting TRBD2. The CDR3 runs to 18 residues. The germline V gene encodes CDR1 SGHDT and CDR2 YYEEEE. J gave up 4 bases and V 1 base, and 10 bases lay outside the gene matches. The CDR3 sequence: CASSLTLAGGNLYNEQFF. Written as DNA, the CDR3 is TGTGCCAGCAGCTTGACCCTAGCGGGAGGCAACCTTTACAATGAGCAGTTCTTC.

This clonotype was seen ten or more times. This sequence joins TRBV20-1 and TRBJ1-5; D may be TRBD1 (5 bases). Germline loops: CDR1 DFQATT, CDR2 SNEGSKA (reference sequence). The V gene lost 6 bases and the J gene lost 6 bases, with 12 bases spanning the gap. The CDR3 has 12 amino acids. CDR3: CSAREGPQPQHF. CDR3 nucleotides: TGCAGTGCGCGGGAGGGACCTCAGCCCCAGCATTTT.

In the case of this clonotype: One end of the junction varies from germline; a read error may be responsible. This chain links TRBV20-1 with TRBJ1-1; D unresolved. Germline loops: CDR1 DFQATT, CDR2 SNEGSKA (reference sequence). The CDR3 contains 13 residues. CDR3 protein: CSASHHTPSGITF. The CDR3 DNA reads as TGCAGTGCCTCGCACCACACCCCGTCCGGAATCACCTTT.

At least ten counts were recorded for this clonotype. The gene calls are TRBV3-1 and TRBJ1-1, with TRBD1 as a possible D gene (6 bases). This CDR3 spans 15 amino acids. V was pared by 1 base and J by 6 bases, with 15 bases between. CDR1 and CDR2 (germline): LGHDT, YNNKEL (reference sequence). The CDR3 nucleotides are TGTGCCAGCAGCCAAGTGGGGGCGGGTAACGCTGAAGCTTTCTTT. This encodes CASSQVGAGNAEAFF. The full variable domain, its missing parts supplied by reference TRBV3-1 and TRBJ1-1, is DTAVSQTPKYLVTQMGNDKSIKCEQNLGHDTMYWYKQDSKKFLKIMFSYNNKELIINETVPNRFSPKSPDKAHLNLHINSLELGDSAVYFCASSQVGAGNAEAFFGQGTRLTVV.

This clonotype was detected many times. This chain uses TRBV11-2 with TRBJ2-3; unclear D gene. The CDR3 is made up of 13 amino acids. Germline-derived CDR1 and CDR2 are SGHAT and FQNNGV. V lost 0 bases, J lost 4 bases, and 5 bases lay in between. CDR3 DNA: TGTGCCAGCAGCTTAGATCAGGCAGATACGCAGTATTTT. Protein sequence: CASSLDQADTQYF.

This clonotype was recorded at least ten times. V is TRBV5-1 and J is TRBJ1-6; D is perhaps TRBD1 (6 bases). This CDR3 spans 14 amino acids. The germline V gene has CDR1 SGHRS and CDR2 YFSETQ. Trimming cost V 0 bases and J 8 bases, with 9 bases left between them. CDR3 coding DNA: TGCGCCAGCAGCTTGGGACAGGCGGATTCACCCCTCCACTTT. Translating gives CASSLGQADSPLHF.

At least ten counts were recorded for this clonotype. The rearrangement uses TRBV24-1 and TRBJ2-2; 12 nucleotides match TRBD2. Germline V gene data show CDR1 as KGHDR and CDR2 as SFDVKD. The CDR3 loop spans 17 amino acids. V was pared by 4 bases and J by 7 bases, with 9 bases of the junction left unmatched. CDR3 protein: CATSDPGLAGLSGELFF. CDR3 bases: TGTGCCACCAGTGACCCCGGACTAGCGGGACTCAGCGGGGAGCTGTTTTTT.

This chain uses TRBV6-5 with TRBJ2-2; 16 bases line up with TRBD2. The V gene's germline CDR1 is MNHEY and CDR2 SVGAGI. The length of the CDR3 is 18 residues. The trim removed 5 bases at V and 4 bases at J, leaving 7 bases unmatched. The CDR3 DNA is TGTGCCAGCAGTCCGGGACTAGCGGGAGGGTGGGGCACCGGGGAGCTGTTTTTT. Translation: CASSPGLAGGWGTGELFF.